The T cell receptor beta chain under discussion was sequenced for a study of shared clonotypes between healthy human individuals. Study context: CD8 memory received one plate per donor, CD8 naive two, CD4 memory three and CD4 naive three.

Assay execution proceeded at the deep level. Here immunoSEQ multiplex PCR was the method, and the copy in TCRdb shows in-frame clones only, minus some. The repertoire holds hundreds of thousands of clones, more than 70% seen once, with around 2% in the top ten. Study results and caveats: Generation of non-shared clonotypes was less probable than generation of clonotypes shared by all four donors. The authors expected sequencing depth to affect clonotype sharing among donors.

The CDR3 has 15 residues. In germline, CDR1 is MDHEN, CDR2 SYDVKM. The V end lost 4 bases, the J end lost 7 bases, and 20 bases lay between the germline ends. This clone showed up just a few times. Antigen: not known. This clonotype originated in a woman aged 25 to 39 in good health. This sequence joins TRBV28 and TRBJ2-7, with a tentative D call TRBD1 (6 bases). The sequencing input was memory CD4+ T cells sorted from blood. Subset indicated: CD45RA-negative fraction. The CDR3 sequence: CASSSSTDRLGEQYF. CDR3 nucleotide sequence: TGTGCCAGCAGTTCCTCCACCGACAGGTTGGGAGAGCAGTACTTC.